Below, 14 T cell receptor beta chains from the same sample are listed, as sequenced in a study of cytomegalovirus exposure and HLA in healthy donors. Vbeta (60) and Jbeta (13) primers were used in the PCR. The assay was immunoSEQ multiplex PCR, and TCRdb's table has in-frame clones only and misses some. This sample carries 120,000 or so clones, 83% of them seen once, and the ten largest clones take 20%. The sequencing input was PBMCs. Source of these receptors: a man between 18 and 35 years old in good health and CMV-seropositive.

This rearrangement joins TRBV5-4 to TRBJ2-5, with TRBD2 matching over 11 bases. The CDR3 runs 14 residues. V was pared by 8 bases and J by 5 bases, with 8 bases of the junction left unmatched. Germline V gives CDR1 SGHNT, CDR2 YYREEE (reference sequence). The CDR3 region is CASRVAGGRETQYF. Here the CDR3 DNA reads TGTGCCAGTCGGGTAGCGGGGGGGAGGGAGACCCAGTACTTC.

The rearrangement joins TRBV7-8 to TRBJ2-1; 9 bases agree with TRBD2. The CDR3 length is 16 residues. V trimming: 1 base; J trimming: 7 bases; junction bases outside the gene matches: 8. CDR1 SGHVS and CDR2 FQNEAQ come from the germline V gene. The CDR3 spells CASSLGVSGGWNEQFF. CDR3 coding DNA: TGTGCCAGCAGCTTAGGGGTTAGCGGGGGATGGAATGAGCAGTTCTTC. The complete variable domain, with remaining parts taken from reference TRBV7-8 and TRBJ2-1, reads GAGVSQSPRYKVAKRGQDVALRCDPISGHVSLFWYQQALGQGPEFLTYFQNEAQLDKSGLPSDRFFAERPEGSVSTLKIQRTQQEDSAVYLCASSLGVSGGWNEQFFGPGTRLTVL.

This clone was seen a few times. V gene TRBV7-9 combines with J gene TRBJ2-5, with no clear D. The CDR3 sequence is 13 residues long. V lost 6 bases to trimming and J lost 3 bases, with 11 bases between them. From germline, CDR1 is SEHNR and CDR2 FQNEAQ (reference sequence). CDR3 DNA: TGTGCCAGCAGGAGTATCCAGGAAGAGACCCAGTACTTC. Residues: CASRSIQEETQYF.

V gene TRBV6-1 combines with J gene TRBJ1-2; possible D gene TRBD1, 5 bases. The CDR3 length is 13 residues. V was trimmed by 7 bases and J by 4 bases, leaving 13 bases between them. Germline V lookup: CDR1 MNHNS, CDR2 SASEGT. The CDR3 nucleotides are TGTGCCAGCAACCAGCAGGGAGGCTATGGCTACACCTTC. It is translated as CASNQQGGYGYTF.

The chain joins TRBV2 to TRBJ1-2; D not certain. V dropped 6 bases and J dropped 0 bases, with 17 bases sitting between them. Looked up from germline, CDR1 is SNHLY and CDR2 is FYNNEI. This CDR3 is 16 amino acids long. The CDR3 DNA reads TGTGCCAGCAGGGTTGTTTGGACTGTAGCTAACTATGGCTACACCTTC. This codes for CASRVVWTVANYGYTF.

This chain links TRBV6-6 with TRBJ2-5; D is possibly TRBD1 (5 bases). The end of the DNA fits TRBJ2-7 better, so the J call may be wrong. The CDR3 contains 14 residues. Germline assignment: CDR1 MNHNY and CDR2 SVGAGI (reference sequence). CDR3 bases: TGTGCCAGCAGTAAGAAAGACAGAACCTACGAGCAGTACTTC. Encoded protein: CASSKKDRTYEQYF.

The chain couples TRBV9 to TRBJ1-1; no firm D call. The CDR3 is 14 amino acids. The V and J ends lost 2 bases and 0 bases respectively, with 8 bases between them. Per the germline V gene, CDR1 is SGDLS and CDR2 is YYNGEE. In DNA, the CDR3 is TGTGCCAGCAGCGTCGAGGGCATGAACACTGAAGCTTTCTTT. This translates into CASSVEGMNTEAFF.

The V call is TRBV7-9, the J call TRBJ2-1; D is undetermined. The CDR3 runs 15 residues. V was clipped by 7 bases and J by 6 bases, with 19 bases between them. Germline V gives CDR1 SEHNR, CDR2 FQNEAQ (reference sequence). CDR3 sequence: CASKAPSVPLNEQFF. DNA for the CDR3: TGTGCCAGCAAGGCCCCCAGCGTCCCGCTCAATGAGCAGTTCTTC.

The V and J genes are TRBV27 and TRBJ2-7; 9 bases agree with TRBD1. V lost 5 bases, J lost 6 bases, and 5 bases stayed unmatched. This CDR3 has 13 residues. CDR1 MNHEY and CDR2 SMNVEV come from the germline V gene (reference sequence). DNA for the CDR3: TGTGCCAGCAGTCCGGGACAGGGAGGCGAGCAGTACTTC. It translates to CASSPGQGGEQYF.

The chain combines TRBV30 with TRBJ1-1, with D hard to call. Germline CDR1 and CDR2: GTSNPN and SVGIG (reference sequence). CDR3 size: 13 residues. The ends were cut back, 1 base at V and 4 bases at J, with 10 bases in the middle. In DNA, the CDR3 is TGTGCCTGGAGTGCGAGGGTTGGCACTGAAGCTTTCTTT. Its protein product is CAWSARVGTEAFF.

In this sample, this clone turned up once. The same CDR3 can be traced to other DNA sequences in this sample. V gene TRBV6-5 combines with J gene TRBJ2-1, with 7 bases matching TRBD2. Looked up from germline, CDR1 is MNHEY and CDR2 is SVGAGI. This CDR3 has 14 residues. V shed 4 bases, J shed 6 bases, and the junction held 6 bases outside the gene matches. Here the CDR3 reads CASSFRGRVNEQFF. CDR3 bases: TGTGCCAGCAGTTTTCGAGGGAGGGTCAATGAGCAGTTCTTC.

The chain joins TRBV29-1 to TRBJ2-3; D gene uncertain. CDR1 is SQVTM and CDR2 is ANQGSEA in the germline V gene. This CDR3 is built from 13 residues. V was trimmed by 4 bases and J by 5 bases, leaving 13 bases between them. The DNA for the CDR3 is TGCAGCGTTGCCGGCCCTTCAGGAGATACGCAGTATTTT. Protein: CSVAGPSGDTQYF.

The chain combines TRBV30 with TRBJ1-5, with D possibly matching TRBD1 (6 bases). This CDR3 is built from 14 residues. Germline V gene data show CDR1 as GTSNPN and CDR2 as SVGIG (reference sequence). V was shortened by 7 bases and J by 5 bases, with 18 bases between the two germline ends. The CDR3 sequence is CAFTPGGAHQPQHF. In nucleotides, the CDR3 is TGTGCCTTTACCCCTGGGGGGGCCCATCAGCCCCAGCATTTT. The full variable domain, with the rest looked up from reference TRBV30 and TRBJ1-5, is SQTIHQWPATLVQPVGSPLSLECTVEGTSNPNLYWYRQAAGRGLQLLFYSVGIGQISSEVPQNLSASRPQDRQFILSSKKLLLSDSGFYLCAFTPGGAHQPQHFGDGTRLSIL.

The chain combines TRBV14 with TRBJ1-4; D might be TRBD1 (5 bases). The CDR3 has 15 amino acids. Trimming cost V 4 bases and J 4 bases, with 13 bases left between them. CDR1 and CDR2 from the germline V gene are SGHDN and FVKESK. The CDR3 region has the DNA TGTGCCAGCAGCCCGCAGGGAGGTAATAATGAAAAACTGTTTTTT. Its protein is CASSPQGGNNEKLFF.